This T cell receptor beta chain was identified in a study of Ad26.COV2.S vaccination and SARS-CoV-2 variants. For the study at large: Enrolled in COV1001, the donor was in the Ad26.COV2.S trial arm, which received the vaccine. The authors gave Ad26.COV2.S intramuscularly, either once or twice 56 days apart.

Trimming at V came to 2 bases and at J to 7 bases, leaving 14 bases not matched to a gene. Germline CDR1 reads MNHEY; CDR2 reads SVGEGT. The CDR3 length is 17 residues. Study-wide results and limits: Comparable non-spike TCR breadth was observed in vaccine and placebo recipients.

Treatment reported: over 15 received Ad26.COV2.S at low or high dose, single or two shots; about 5 received placebo; per-sample allocation not given. It was on day 63 after the first vaccine or placebo injection that samples were taken. Donation was by an adult aged 18-55 years who was in Boston. Note on this clone: Its antigen is undetermined.

Libraries were prepared by immunoSEQ multiplex PCR; TCRdb keeps only in-frame clonotypes and omits some of them. The profile covers 350,000 to 600,000 clones, with around 89% appearing a single time and about 1.7% taken by the ten largest. The chain uses TRBV6-2 or TRBV6-3 and TRBJ1-5; 7 bases are a match to TRBD1. The source was peripheral blood, collected in a trial of Ad26.COV2.S vaccine versus placebo. The clonotype was recovered from a person between 18 and 59 years old who received the Ad26.COV2.S COVID-19 vaccine or a placebo. CDR3 in DNA: TGTGCCAGCAGTTACCCATACGGAGGACAGGCAAAACAGCCCCAGCATTTT. Translated, it gives CASSYPYGGQAKQPQHF.